Listed here are 14 T cell receptor beta chains from one sample, sequenced in a study of CD8 T cells in Susac syndrome. RNA totalling about 0.5 to 1 ug underwent reverse transcription with random hexamers. MiXCR, run by TCRdb on the immunoSEQ multiplex PCR reads, gives a single entry per CDR3 protein. The data hold over 200,000 distinct CDR3 sequences, with approximately 95% observed a single time. Sequencing was performed on CD4+ T cells from PBMCs. The receptors originated from a human donor with multiple sclerosis.

The V call is TRBV7-2, the J call TRBJ2-5, with 7 bases aligning to TRBD1. The germline V gene encodes CDR1 SGHTA and CDR2 FQGNSA. V shed 5 bases, J shed 7 bases, and the junction held 19 bases outside the gene matches. The CDR3 sequence is 17 residues long. CDR3 bases: TGTGCCAGCAGCCAAGGGGGCAGGGGCCGAGGTTCGGGGACCCAGTACTTC. Residues: CASSQGGRGRGSGTQYF.

This rearrangement joins TRBV27 to TRBJ2-7; 9 nucleotides align to TRBD2. Germline values: CDR1 MNHEY, CDR2 SMNVEV (reference sequence). The CDR3 spans 15 residues. V shed 5 bases, J shed 2 bases, and the junction held 7 bases outside the gene matches. The CDR3, as DNA: TGTGCCAGCAGTCCCCGAGCGGGGGGAGCCTACGAGCAGTACTTC. This translates into CASSPRAGGAYEQYF.

The V gene is TRBV24-1, the J gene TRBJ1-2; D is undetermined. The V gene's germline CDR1 is KGHDR and CDR2 SFDVKD. This CDR3 region has 12 residues. Trimming removed 3 bases from V and 4 bases from J, with 5 bases in between. CDR3 residues: CATSDRGYGYTF. CDR3 nucleotides: TGTGCCACCAGTGATCGGGGCTATGGCTACACCTTC.

Only one count was recorded for this clonotype. The chain carries TRBV29-1 and TRBJ2-1; the D call may be TRBD1 or TRBD2 (5 bases each). Between the trimmed V and J ends, which lost 5 bases and 11 bases, there was a span of 16 bases. Germline CDR1 SQVTM, CDR2 ANQGSEA. This CDR3 spans 12 amino acids. This chain's CDR3 is CSVWGTEKKQFF. As DNA, the CDR3 is TGCAGCGTTTGGGGGACGGAGAAGAAGCAGTTCTTC.

J is TRBJ1-1 and V is TRBV29-1; TRBD1 aligns across 9 bases. V shed 7 bases, J shed 5 bases, and the junction held 14 bases outside the gene matches. CDR1 is SQVTM and CDR2 is ANQGSEA in the germline V gene. CDR3 size: 15 residues. The CDR3 loop reads CSGALGGTGSTEAFF. DNA of the CDR3: TGCAGCGGGGCCTTAGGAGGGACAGGGAGTACTGAAGCTTTCTTT.

V usage is TRBV5-1 and J usage is TRBJ1-1; unclear D gene. The CDR3 is 12 residues long. Germline V gene sequence: CDR1 SGHRS, CDR2 YFSETQ. Trimming removed 4 bases from V and 6 bases from J, with 10 bases in between. The CDR3 region is CASSQDGPEAFF. The CDR3 DNA is TGCGCCAGCAGCCAAGATGGACCTGAAGCTTTCTTT. The whole variable domain, remainder taken from reference TRBV5-1 and TRBJ1-1, is KAGVTQTPRYLIKTRGQQVTLSCSPISGHRSVSWYQQTPGQGLQFLFEYFSETQRNKGNFPGRFSGRQFSNSRSEMNVSTLELGDSALYLCASSQDGPEAFFGQGTRLTVV.

The chain carries TRBV27 and TRBJ2-3; D remains ambiguous. Trimming took off 6 bases at V and 4 bases at J, with 8 bases between the two ends. The CDR3 is made up of 12 amino acids. From germline, CDR1 is MNHEY and CDR2 SMNVEV (reference sequence). DNA for the CDR3: TGTGCCAGCAGACAGTCCGCAGATACGCAGTATTTT. It codes for CASRQSADTQYF.

This clonotype was seen just once. This chain uses TRBV3-1 with TRBJ1-6; 10 bases are a match to TRBD1. Germline V gene sequence: CDR1 LGHDT, CDR2 YNNKEL (reference sequence). The V segment lost 5 bases and the J segment 11 bases; nucleotides outside the gene matches: 6. The CDR3 totals 14 residues. Here the CDR3 reads CASSVPGQGPPLHF. The CDR3 DNA reads TGTGCCAGCAGCGTTCCGGGACAGGGGCCACCCCTCCACTTT.

CDR3 DNA: TGTGCCAGCAGTTTGCGGGGGCCTCGCGAACATCGGGCCCAGCATTTT. It codes for CASSLRGPREHRAQHF. The rearrangement links TRBV12-3 or TRBV12-4 to TRBJ1-5; D possibly corresponds to TRBD1 (6 bases). Trimming pared 3 bases from V and 11 bases from J, leaving 23 bases between. The CDR3 contains 16 residues.

V gene TRBV20-1 combines with J gene TRBJ2-2; no definite D call. V was cut by 1 base and J by 3 bases, with 12 bases left in between. The CDR3 extends over 15 amino acids. Germline values: CDR1 DFQATT, CDR2 SNEGSKA (reference sequence). CDR3 residues: CSARGLTSDTGELFF. CDR3 sequence (DNA): TGCAGTGCTAGAGGATTAACCTCGGACACCGGGGAGCTGTTTTTT.

This clonotype was detected only a few times. The chain joins TRBV5-4 to TRBJ2-4; TRBD2 agrees at 7 bases. The CDR3 contains 14 residues. Per germline, CDR1 SGHNT and CDR2 YYREEE (reference sequence). Unmatched junction bases numbered 9, after V lost 4 bases and J lost 8 bases. The CDR3 loop is CASSRALRGDIQYF. CDR3 sequence (DNA): TGTGCCAGCAGCCGAGCCCTCCGGGGGGACATTCAGTACTTC.

V usage is TRBV15 and J usage is TRBJ1-5, with 9 bases aligning to TRBD1. Germline V lookup: CDR1 LNHNV, CDR2 YYDKDF (reference sequence). The CDR3 covers 18 residues. V lost 1 base to trimming and J lost 4 bases; unmatched junction nucleotides: 11. In DNA, the CDR3 is TGTGCCACCAGCAGAGGGGACAGGGTCCGAGGGGGAAATCAGCCCCAGCATTTT. Its translation is CATSRGDRVRGGNQPQHF. The entire variable domain, with the rest obtained from reference TRBV15 and TRBJ1-5, is as follows: DAMVIQNPRYQVTQFGKPVTLSCSQTLNHNVMYWYQQKSSQAPKLLFHYYDKDFNNEADTPDNFQSRRPNTSFCFLDIRSPGLGDTAMYLCATSRGDRVRGGNQPQHFGDGTRLSIL.

V is TRBV30 and J is TRBJ2-2; no clear D gene. V lost 0 bases to trimming and J lost 1 base, with 3 bases between them. Germline CDR1 reads GTSNPN; CDR2 reads SVGIG (reference sequence). The CDR3 length is 13 residues. The CDR3 DNA reads TGTGCCTGGAGTGTACAGAACACCGGGGAGCTGTTTTTT. Its protein product is CAWSVQNTGELFF.

The chain employs TRBV7-6 and TRBJ2-1; no reliable D call. Germline V gives CDR1 SGHVS, CDR2 FNYEAQ. The V end lost 4 bases, the J end lost 2 bases, and 3 bases lay between the germline ends. This CDR3 is 12 amino acids long. DNA for the CDR3: TGTGCCAGCAGCTCCGCCTACAATGAGCAGTTCTTC. It encodes CASSSAYNEQFF.